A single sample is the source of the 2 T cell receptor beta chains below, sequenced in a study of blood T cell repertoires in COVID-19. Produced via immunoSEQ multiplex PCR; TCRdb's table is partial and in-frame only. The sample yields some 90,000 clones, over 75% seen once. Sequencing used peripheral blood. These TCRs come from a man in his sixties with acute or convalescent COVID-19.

CDR3 sequence reads: CASSLVGGASGELFF. Here the CDR3 DNA reads TGTGCCAGCAGCTTAGTTGGGGGGGCGAGCGGGGAGCTGTTTTTT. The V gene is TRBV7-2, the J gene TRBJ2-2, with a weak D call TRBD2 (7 bases). The CDR3 runs 15 residues. Germline V gene data show CDR1 as SGHTA and CDR2 as FQGNSA. V gave up 1 base and J gave up 7 bases, with 13 bases separating them.

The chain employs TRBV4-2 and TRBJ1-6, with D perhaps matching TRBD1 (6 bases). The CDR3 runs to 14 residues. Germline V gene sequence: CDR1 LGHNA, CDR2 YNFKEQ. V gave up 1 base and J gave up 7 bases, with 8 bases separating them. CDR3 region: CASSQGGQNSPLHF. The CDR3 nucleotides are TGTGCCAGCAGCCAAGGGGGACAAAATTCACCCCTCCACTTT.